Sequencing of this T cell receptor beta chain was carried out in a study of blood T cell repertoires in COVID-19. Participants spanned ages roughly 18 to 95 years and resided in 20 to 30 US areas. Participant-reported clinical history was the basis for cohort assignment. Repertoires were generated with immunoSEQ multiplex PCR, while TCRdb's copy carries only in-frame clones and drops some. This sample yields around 250,000 clones, of which around 90% are seen a single time; 1.2% belongs to the top ten. The germline gives CDR1 LNHDA, CDR2 SQIVND (reference sequence). V shed 4 bases and J shed 1 base, with 11 bases lying between them. This CDR3 contains 15 residues.

The V gene is TRBV19, the J gene TRBJ1-5; D might be TRBD1 (5 bases). The sample comprised PBMCs or T cells enriched from blood (not recorded which). The receptor comes from a human donor in a cohort exposed to, infected with or recovered from COVID-19 (not recorded which). The donor label of this sample is uncertain. In nucleotides, the CDR3 is TGTGCCAGTAGTAGGGGGGAATTGAGCAATCAGCCCCAGCATTTT. It yields the protein CASSRGELSNQPQHF.